This is a list of T cell receptor beta chains from one sample in a study of T cell changes during pregnancy in multiple sclerosis. Sequencing used immunoSEQ multiplex PCR; TCRdb keeps in-frame clones, though not all of them. The table lists tens of thousands of clones, around 87% of them singletons. The sample consisted of CD4+ T cells from peripheral blood mononuclear cells, taken in the second trimester of pregnancy. The receptors here all came from a female donor with multiple sclerosis, enrolled in a pregnancy study. Each CDR3 is given with its conserved first and last residue. D genes are given only for firm matches. Where a row states a size, it is once, few, many or the class of an expanded clone; other rows omit it.

CASSSNKLAGDRNEQFF | TGTGCCAGCAGCTCGAACAAACTAGCGGGAGATAGGAATGAGCAGTTCTTC | . | TRBJ2-1 | TRBD2 | TRBV7-3
CASIFGLANTDTQYF | TGTGCCAGCATATTTGGACTAGCGAACACAGATACGCAGTATTTT | . | TRBJ2-3 | TRBD2 | TRBV2
CASSSLAGVVQYF | TGTGCCAGCAGCTCGCTAGCGGGAGTGGTTCAGTATTTT | . | TRBJ2-3 | TRBD2 | TRBV7-2
CASSVGGHEETQYF | TGTGCCAGCAGCGTAGGGGGGCATGAGGAGACCCAGTACTTC | . | TRBJ2-5 | . | TRBV9
CASSYAVGLDEQFF | TGTGCCAGCAGCTACGCAGTGGGGCTGGATGAGCAGTTCTTC | . | TRBJ2-1 | . | TRBV7-2
CASSLPGQRAYEQYF | TGTGCCAGCAGCTTGCCGGGACAGCGAGCCTACGAGCAGTACTTC | . | TRBJ2-7 | TRBD1 | TRBV5-8
CASSLWDRGTYEQYF | TGTGCCAGCAGCTTGTGGGACAGGGGTACCTACGAGCAGTACTTC | . | TRBJ2-7 | TRBD1 | TRBV5-5
CASREAGGRFYGYTF | TGTGCCAGCAGGGAAGCCGGGGGGCGTTTCTATGGCTACACCTTC | . | TRBJ1-2 | . | TRBV6-1
CATSKTGYRETQYF | TGTGCCACCAGCAAGACAGGGTATAGAGAGACCCAGTACTTC | once | TRBJ2-5 | TRBD1 | TRBV15
CASSQDRRLAGDLGEQFF | TGCGCCAGCAGCCAAGATCGAAGGCTAGCGGGAGATTTGGGCGAGCAGTTCTTC | . | TRBJ2-1 | TRBD2 | TRBV4-3
CASFRGTNTGELFF | TGTGCCAGCTTTCGCGGGACGAACACCGGGGAGCTGTTTTTT | . | TRBJ2-2 | . | TRBV18
CATSRGLAGGEQYF | TGTGCCACCAGCAGAGGCCTAGCGGGAGGGGAGCAGTACTTC | . | TRBJ2-7 | TRBD2 | TRBV15
CASNPGQGACEKLFF | TGTGCCAGCAACCCTGGACAGGGGGCGTGTGAAAAACTGTTTTTT | . | TRBJ1-4 | . | TRBV21-1
CASRQPGREGYTF | TGCGCCAGCAGACAACCAGGGCGAGAGGGCTACACCTTC | . | TRBJ1-2 | . | TRBV5-1
CASGLTVTGNTIYF | TGTGCCAGCGGGCTGACAGTAACTGGAAACACCATATATTTT | . | TRBJ1-3 | . | TRBV6-5
CASSRQPGNYGYTF | TGTGCCAGCAGTCGACAGCCAGGGAACTATGGCTACACCTTC | . | TRBJ1-2 | . | TRBV27
CSVTIGGGRNNEQFF | TGCAGCGTCACTATTGGAGGCGGGAGGAACAATGAGCAGTTCTTC | . | TRBJ2-1 | TRBD2 | TRBV29-1
CASSISTGQGTEAFF | TGTGCCAGTAGTATATCTACAGGGCAGGGCACTGAAGCTTTCTTT | . | TRBJ1-1 | . | TRBV19
CASMRGQPGNTIYF | TGTGCCAGCATGCGAGGGCAGCCAGGAAACACCATATATTTT | . | TRBJ1-3 | . | TRBV2
CASSVGPTGQETQYF | TGTGCCAGCAGCGTAGGTCCGACTGGCCAAGAGACCCAGTACTTC | . | TRBJ2-5 | . | TRBV9
CASSFEQTSTDTQYF | TGTGCCAGCAGCTTTGAGCAAACTAGCACAGATACGCAGTATTTT | . | TRBJ2-3 | . | TRBV11-3
CASSLTGLLNYGYTF | TGTGCCAGCAGTTTGACAGGGCTACTTAACTATGGCTACACCTTC | . | TRBJ1-2 | TRBD1 | TRBV27
CASSQETTGIPYEQYF | TGTGCCAGCAGCCAAGAAACTACAGGGATACCCTACGAGCAGTACTTC | . | TRBJ2-7 | . | TRBV4-2
CASKLLIGNTEAFF | TGTGCCAGTAAACTATTAATCGGAAACACTGAAGCTTTCTTT | few | TRBJ1-1 | . | TRBV19
CASSPVGDRQGHYGYTF | TGTGCCAGCAGCCCTGTTGGGGATAGACAGGGCCACTATGGCTACACCTTC | few | TRBJ1-2 | TRBD1 | TRBV27
CATSRHRGRETQYF | TGTGCCACCAGCAGACACAGGGGCCGGGAGACCCAGTACTTC | . | TRBJ2-5 | TRBD1 | TRBV15